These 8 T cell receptor beta chains were all obtained from the same sample, sequenced in a study of shared clonotypes between healthy human individuals. The protocol was immunoSEQ multiplex PCR, while the TCRdb copy is restricted to in-frame clones and leaves out a portion. Among about 1 million clones listed, more than 65% were seen once. Sample: memory CD4+ T cells sorted from blood. Subset meaning: CD45RA-negative fraction. The receptors come from a man aged 18-30 years in good health.

The chain combines TRBV5-8 with TRBJ1-4; no clear D gene. The germline V gene encodes CDR1 SGHTS and CDR2 YDEGEE. The V end was cut by 0 bases, the J end by 3 bases, with 12 bases between. CDR3 length: 16 amino acids. Written as DNA, the CDR3 is TGTGCCAGCAGCTTGGGGTCCCTGGTTCCTAATGAAAAACTGTTTTTT. This encodes CASSLGSLVPNEKLFF. Combining the CDR3 with reference TRBV5-8 and TRBJ1-4 gives the whole variable domain EAGVTQSPTHLIKTRGQQATLRCSPISGHTSVYWYQQALGLGLQFLLWYDEGEERNRGNFPPRFSGRQFPNYSSELNVNALELEDSALYLCASSLGSLVPNEKLFFGSGTQLSVL.

This clone is a singleton in its sample. The chain combines TRBV28 with TRBJ1-1; 7 positions agree with TRBD1. The V and J ends lost 8 bases and 2 bases, in that order; junction bases with no gene match: 11. In germline, CDR1 is MDHEN, CDR2 SYDVKM. This CDR3 has 15 residues. The CDR3, as DNA: TGTGCCAGCGCCTCCGGGACAGCAAGAAACACTGAAGCTTTCTTT. Its protein is CASASGTARNTEAFF. The full variable domain, in which reference TRBV28 and TRBJ1-1 provide the parts outside the CDR3, is DVKVTQSSRYLVKRTGEKVFLECVQDMDHENMFWYRQDPGLGLRLIYFSYDVKMKEKGDIPEGYSVSREKKERFSLILESASTNQTSMYLCASASGTARNTEAFFGQGTRLTVV.

The J gene is TRBJ2-5, the V gene TRBV5-4; D gene uncertain. V was trimmed by 0 bases and J by 1 base, leaving 4 bases between them. The CDR3 spans 13 residues. Looked up from germline, CDR1 is SGHNT and CDR2 is YYREEE (reference sequence). CDR3 coding DNA: TGTGCCAGCAGCTTGGTCTCCCAAGAGACCCAGTACTTC. The encoded protein is CASSLVSQETQYF.

J is TRBJ1-5 and V is TRBV28; D is perhaps TRBD1 (5 bases). The CDR3 has 17 residues. The germline V and J ends were trimmed by 7 bases and 0 bases, with 19 bases remaining between them. The germline V gene has CDR1 MDHEN and CDR2 SYDVKM. The CDR3 is CASNYFQGTLSNQPQHF. DNA of the CDR3: TGTGCCAGCAACTACTTCCAGGGAACCCTTAGCAATCAGCCCCAGCATTTT.

The V call is TRBV5-4, the J call TRBJ1-4; weak D call: TRBD1 (5 bases). Germline values: CDR1 SGHNT, CDR2 YYREEE (reference sequence). The CDR3 spans 15 residues. Trimming took off 0 bases at V and 3 bases at J, with 9 bases between the two ends. In DNA, the CDR3 is TGTGCCAGCAGCTTGGCCGGCAGGGCTAATGAAAAACTGTTTTTT. Translating it yields CASSLAGRANEKLFF.

This chain's CDR3 is CASSQDRWSGEQYF. The CDR3 nucleotides are TGTGCCAGCAGCCAAGATCGTTGGTCAGGCGAGCAGTACTTC. The genes are TRBV4-2 and TRBJ2-7; D is unclear. The V gene's germline CDR1 is LGHNA and CDR2 YNFKEQ. CDR3 length: 14 amino acids. Trimming removed 0 bases from V and 6 bases from J, with 12 bases in between.

The rearrangement uses TRBV10-1 and TRBJ2-1; 11 bases are shared with TRBD2. The CDR3 runs to 16 residues. The J segment lost 7 bases and the V segment lost 2 bases, leaving 7 bases of the junction unmatched. From germline, CDR1 is WNHNN and CDR2 SYGVQD (reference sequence). For the CDR3, the DNA is TGCGCCAGCAGTGAGACGGGACTAGCGGACCCAAATGAGCAGTTCTTC. Protein sequence: CASSETGLADPNEQFF.

V is TRBV6-6 and J is TRBJ1-1; D uncertain. V was shortened by 4 bases and J by 6 bases, with 12 bases between the two germline ends. Germline V gene sequence: CDR1 MNHNY, CDR2 SVGAGI (reference sequence). The CDR3 spans 13 residues. CDR3 bases: TGTGCCAGCAGTTTTCTGGGTGCTGCTGAAGCTTTCTTT. It encodes CASSFLGAAEAFF.